The 5 T cell receptor beta chains below were found in one sample sequenced in a study of CD8+ T cells in alopecia areata. RNA was isolated and reverse transcribed to cDNA, the sequencing template. The repertoire was sequenced with immunoSEQ multiplex PCR; TCRdb's copy has only in-frame clones and lacks some. Of hundreds of thousands of clones listed, 50% to 75% are singletons. Noted treatment: oral pan-JAK inhibitor, 5-10 mg twice daily. The input for sequencing was CD4+ T cells sorted from blood, taken at week 52, from a patient treated with tofacitinib. These receptors came from a human donor with alopecia areata.

In this sample, this clone turned up a few times. This chain joins TRBV30 and TRBJ1-2, with 7 bases lining up with TRBD1. CDR1 is GTSNPN, CDR2 SVGIG, per germline (reference sequence). V was pared by 2 bases and J by 6 bases, with 6 bases of the junction left unmatched. The CDR3 has 13 residues. CDR3 amino acids: CAWSPQGRNGYTF. As DNA, the CDR3 is TGTGCCTGGAGTCCACAGGGGAGAAATGGCTACACCTTC.

A single count supports this clone. The rearrangement joins TRBV15 to TRBJ2-5, with 13 bases matching TRBD2. The germline CDR1 and CDR2 sequences are LNHNV and YYDKDF (reference sequence). The length of the CDR3 is 16 residues. Germline trimming cut 5 bases from V and 2 bases from J; bases unmatched to any gene: 5. The CDR3 loop is CATSGWGLAGQETQYF. The CDR3 DNA sequence: TGTGCCACCAGCGGCTGGGGACTAGCGGGACAAGAGACCCAGTACTTC. Looking up the rest from reference TRBV15 and TRBJ2-5 gives the full variable domain: DAMVIQNPRYQVTQFGKPVTLSCSQTLNHNVMYWYQQKSSQAPKLLFHYYDKDFNNEADTPDNFQSRRPNTSFCFLDIRSPGLGDTAMYLCATSGWGLAGQETQYFGPGTRLLVL.

The chain uses TRBV13 and TRBJ1-5; TRBD1 agrees at 9 bases. The length of the CDR3 is 16 residues. Germline assignment: CDR1 PRHDT and CDR2 FYEKMQ (reference sequence). J gave up 4 bases and V 8 bases, and 12 bases lay outside the gene matches. The CDR3: CASRRPGQGPNQPQHF. The CDR3 region has the DNA TGTGCCAGCCGCAGACCGGGACAGGGCCCGAATCAGCCCCAGCATTTT.

For this clone: A junction end diverges from the germline sequence, so it may reflect a read error. This sequence joins TRBV29-1 and TRBJ2-6; D gene unclear. This CDR3 has 12 residues. Germline values: CDR1 SQVTM, CDR2 ANQGSEA. The CDR3 protein is CSIDAGANVLTF. For the CDR3, the DNA is TGCAGCATTGACGCTGGGGCCAACGTCCTGACTTTC.

V and J are TRBV29-1 and TRBJ2-1; possibly TRBD1 or TRBD2 for D (5 bases each). With 6 bases removed from V and 7 bases from J, the gap between germline ends came to 13 bases. CDR1 and CDR2 (germline): SQVTM, ANQGSEA. This CDR3 region has 12 residues. The CDR3 nucleotides read TGCAGCGTCGCAAGGTGGGGGAATGAGCAGTTCTTC. As protein: CSVARWGNEQFF.